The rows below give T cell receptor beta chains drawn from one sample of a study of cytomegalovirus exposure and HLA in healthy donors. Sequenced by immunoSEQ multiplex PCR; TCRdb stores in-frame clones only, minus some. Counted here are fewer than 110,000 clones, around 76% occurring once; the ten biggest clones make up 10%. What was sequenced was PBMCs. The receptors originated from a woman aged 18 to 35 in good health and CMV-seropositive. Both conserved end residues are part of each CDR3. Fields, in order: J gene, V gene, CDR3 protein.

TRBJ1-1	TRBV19	CASRGKPDRPQVNTEAFF
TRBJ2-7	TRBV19	CASSMVVQRGNSYEQYF
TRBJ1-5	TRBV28	CASRPPGQGRNQPQHF
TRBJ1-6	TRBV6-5	CASSYSELVNSPLHF
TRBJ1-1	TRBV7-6	CASSLDPRTEAFF
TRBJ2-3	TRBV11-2	CASSSTLAGNTDTQYF
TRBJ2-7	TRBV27	CASRGTGGSYEQYF
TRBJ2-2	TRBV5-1	CASSLQGGNTGELFF
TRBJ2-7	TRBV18	CASSPRTGGSYEQYF
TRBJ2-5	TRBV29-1	CSVLAVGETQYF
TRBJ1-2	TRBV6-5	CASSRQDNYGYTF
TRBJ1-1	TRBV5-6	CASSRQGGFTEAFF
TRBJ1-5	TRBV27	CASRPAGVGNQPQHF
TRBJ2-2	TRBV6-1	CASRGAANTGELFF
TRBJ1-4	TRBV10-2	CASSEIRVGQIEKLFF
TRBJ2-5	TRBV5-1	CASSVTSGYETQYF